The clone carrying this T cell receptor (beta chain) was picked up a small number of times. No antigen is known for it. This sample is part of a study of cytotoxic CD8 clonotypes in ibrutinib-treated CLL. Across the study: There were roughly 12 relapsed/refractory patients and roughly 15 treatment-naive patients, and under 18 were IGHV unmutated.

TCRdb's copy holds only in-frame clones and misses some; the assay was immunoSEQ multiplex PCR. The data hold almost 250,000 clones, with 70% observed a single time. Broader study findings: Clonality at baseline surpassed age-matched healthy donors and tracked circulating CD8+ T-cell counts. Sustained-remission and progressing patients were not sampled at matched times.

The germline V and J ends were trimmed by 6 bases and 4 bases, with 15 bases remaining between them. CDR3 length: 14 amino acids. Germline assignment: CDR1 MGHDK and CDR2 SYGVNS. The input for sequencing was PBMCs, taken after 24 months of ibrutinib treatment. This sequence was found in a human donor with chronic lymphocytic leukemia. This rearrangement joins TRBV25-1 to TRBJ2-5; D gene ambiguous. The CDR3 loop is CASSPRAWGETQYF. The CDR3 DNA follows: TGTGCCAGCAGCCCTCGGGCTTGGGGAGAGACCCAGTACTTC. The variable domain in full, completed from reference TRBV25-1 and TRBJ2-5, reads EADIYQTPRYLVIGTGKKITLECSQTMGHDKMYWYQQDPGMELHLIHYSYGVNSTEKGDLSSESTVSRIRTEHFPLTLESARPSHTSQYLCASSPRAWGETQYFGPGTRLLVL.